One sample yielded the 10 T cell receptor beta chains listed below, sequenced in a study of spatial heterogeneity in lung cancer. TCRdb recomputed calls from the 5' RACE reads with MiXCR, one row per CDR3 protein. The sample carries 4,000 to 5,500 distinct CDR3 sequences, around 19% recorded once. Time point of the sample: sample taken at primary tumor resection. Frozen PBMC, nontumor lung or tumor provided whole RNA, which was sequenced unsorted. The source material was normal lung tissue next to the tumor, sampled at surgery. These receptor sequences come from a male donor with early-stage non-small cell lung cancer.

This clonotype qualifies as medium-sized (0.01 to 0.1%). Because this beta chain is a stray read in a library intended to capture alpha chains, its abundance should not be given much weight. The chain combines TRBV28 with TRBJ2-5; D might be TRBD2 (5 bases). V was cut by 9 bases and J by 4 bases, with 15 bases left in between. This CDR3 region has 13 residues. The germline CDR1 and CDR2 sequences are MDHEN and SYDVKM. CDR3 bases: TGTGCCAGACGGACTGCGGAAGGAGAGACCCAGTACTTC. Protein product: CARRTAEGETQYF.

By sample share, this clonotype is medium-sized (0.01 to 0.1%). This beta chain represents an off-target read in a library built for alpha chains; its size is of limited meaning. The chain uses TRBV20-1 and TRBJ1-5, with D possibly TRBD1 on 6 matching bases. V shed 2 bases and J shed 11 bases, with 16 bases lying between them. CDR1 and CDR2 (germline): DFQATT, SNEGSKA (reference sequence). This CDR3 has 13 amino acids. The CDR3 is CSARTGGRVAQHF. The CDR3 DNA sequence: TGCAGTGCTAGAACCGGGGGCCGGGTGGCCCAGCATTTT.

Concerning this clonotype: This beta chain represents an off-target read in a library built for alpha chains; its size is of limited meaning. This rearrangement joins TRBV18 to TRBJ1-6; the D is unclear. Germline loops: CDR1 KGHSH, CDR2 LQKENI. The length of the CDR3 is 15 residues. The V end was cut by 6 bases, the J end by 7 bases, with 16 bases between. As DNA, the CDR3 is TGTGCCAGCTCCCCTCAGGTCACCGTGAATTCACCCCTCCACTTT. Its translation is CASSPQVTVNSPLHF.

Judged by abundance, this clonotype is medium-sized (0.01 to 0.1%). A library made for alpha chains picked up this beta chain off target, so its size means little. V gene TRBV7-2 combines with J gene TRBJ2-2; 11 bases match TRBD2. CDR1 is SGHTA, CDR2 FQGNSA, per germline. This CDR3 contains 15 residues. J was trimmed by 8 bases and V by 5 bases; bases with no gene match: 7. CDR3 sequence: CASSPTSGRSGELFF. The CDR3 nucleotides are TGTGCCAGCAGCCCAACTAGCGGGAGAAGTGGGGAGCTGTTTTTT.

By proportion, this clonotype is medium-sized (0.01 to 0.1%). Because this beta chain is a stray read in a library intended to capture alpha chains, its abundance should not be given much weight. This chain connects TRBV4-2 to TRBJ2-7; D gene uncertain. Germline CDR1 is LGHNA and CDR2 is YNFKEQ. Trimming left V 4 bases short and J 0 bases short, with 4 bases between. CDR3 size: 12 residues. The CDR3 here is CASSLTSYEQYF. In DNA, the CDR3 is TGTGCCAGCAGCCTGACCTCCTACGAGCAGTACTTC.

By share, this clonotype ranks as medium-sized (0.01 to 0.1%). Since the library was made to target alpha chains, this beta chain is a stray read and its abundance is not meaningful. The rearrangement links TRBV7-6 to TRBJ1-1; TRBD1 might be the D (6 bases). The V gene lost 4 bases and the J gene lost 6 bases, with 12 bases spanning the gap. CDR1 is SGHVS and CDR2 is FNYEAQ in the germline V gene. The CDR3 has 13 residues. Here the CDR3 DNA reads TGTGCCAGCAGCTCCGGGGGCTCCGCTGAAGCTTTCTTT. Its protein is CASSSGGSAEAFF.

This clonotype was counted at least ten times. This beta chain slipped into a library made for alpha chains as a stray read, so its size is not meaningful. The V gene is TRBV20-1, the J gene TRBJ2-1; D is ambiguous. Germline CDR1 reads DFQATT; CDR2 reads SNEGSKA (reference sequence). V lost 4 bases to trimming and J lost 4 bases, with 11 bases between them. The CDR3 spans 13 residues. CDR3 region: CSATRASYNEQFF. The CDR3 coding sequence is TGCAGTGCTACACGGGCCTCGTACAATGAGCAGTTCTTC.

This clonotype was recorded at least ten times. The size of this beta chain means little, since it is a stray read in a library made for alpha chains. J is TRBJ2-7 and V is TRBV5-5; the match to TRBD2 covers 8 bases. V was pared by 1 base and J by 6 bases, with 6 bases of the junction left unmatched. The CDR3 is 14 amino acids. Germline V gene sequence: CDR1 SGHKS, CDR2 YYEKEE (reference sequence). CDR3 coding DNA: TGTGCCAGCAGCTTGCAGCGGGAGCTGGGCGAGCAGTACTTC. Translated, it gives CASSLQRELGEQYF.

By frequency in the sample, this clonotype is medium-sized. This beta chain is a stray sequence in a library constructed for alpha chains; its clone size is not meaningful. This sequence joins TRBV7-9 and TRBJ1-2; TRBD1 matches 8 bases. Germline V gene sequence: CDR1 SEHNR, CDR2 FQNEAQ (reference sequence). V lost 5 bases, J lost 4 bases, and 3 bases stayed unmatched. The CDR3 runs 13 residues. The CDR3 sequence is CASSRDRGYGYTF. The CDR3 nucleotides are TGTGCCAGCAGCCGAGACAGGGGCTATGGCTACACCTTC. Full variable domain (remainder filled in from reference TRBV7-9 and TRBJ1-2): DTGVSQNPRHKITKRGQNVTFRCDPISEHNRLYWYRQTLGQGPEFLTYFQNEAQLEKSRLLSDRFSAERPKGSFSTLEIQRTEQGDSAMYLCASSRDRGYGYTFGSGTRLTVV.

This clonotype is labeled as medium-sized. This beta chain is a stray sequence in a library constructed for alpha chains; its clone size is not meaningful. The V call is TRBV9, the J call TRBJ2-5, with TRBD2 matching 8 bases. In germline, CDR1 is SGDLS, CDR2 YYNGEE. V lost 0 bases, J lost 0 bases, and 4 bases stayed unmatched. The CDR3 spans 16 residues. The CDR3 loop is CASSVVARGDQETQYF. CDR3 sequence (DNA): TGTGCCAGCAGCGTAGTTGCGCGGGGGGACCAAGAGACCCAGTACTTC.